This TCR beta chain was sequenced during a study of T-cell memory formation after mild COVID-19. This clonotype was recorded only once. TCRdb used MiXCR to reprocess the 5' RACE reads, holding one entry per CDR3 protein. The data show around 320,000 distinct CDR3 sequences, approximately 15% seen once. The clonotype comes from a man aged 18 to 35 who had mild COVID-19 (a few samples of this study predate the infection). Cell type and time point are not known. The sample comprised PBMCs or a T cell subset sorted from them (not recorded which).

For the CDR3, the DNA is TGTGCCTGGAGCGCCCCCGGGACACAGTATGAAAAACTGTTTTTT. Encoded protein: CAWSAPGTQYEKLFF. This chain connects TRBV30 to TRBJ1-4; D perhaps matches TRBD1 (6 bases). This CDR3 is 15 amino acids long. Trimming stripped 3 bases from V and 6 bases from J, with 17 bases between. In germline, CDR1 is GTSNPN, CDR2 SVGIG (reference sequence).